This TCR beta chain was identified in a study of blood T cell repertoires in COVID-19. Overall study context: Some COVID-19 samples were acute and others convalescent; all came from the United States, Italy and Spain. The analysed material was cDNA or gDNA that came from T cells, B-cell-depleted T cells, or PBMCs.

The ends were cut back, 0 bases at V and 0 bases at J, with 11 bases in the middle. Germline V gives CDR1 MNHNY, CDR2 SVGAGI (reference sequence). This CDR3 is built from 16 residues. Assay used: immunoSEQ multiplex PCR; TCRdb lists only in-frame clones, some missing. The data show roughly 350,000 clones, roughly 89% seen once. This receptor was taken from a woman aged 18-29 years who had recovered from COVID-19. The genes are TRBV6-6 and TRBJ2-5, with D possibly being TRBD2 (7 bases). Sequencing input: peripheral blood. This CDR3 is CASSYSGGGYQETQYF. Here the CDR3 DNA reads TGTGCCAGCAGTTACTCGGGCGGGGGCTACCAAGAGACCCAGTACTTC.